This TCR beta chain emerged from a study of early T cells in non-severe SARS-CoV-2 infection. In the study overall: Chains were unpaired, as sequencing was done on bulk RNA from unsorted whole blood.

The CDR3 sequence is 15 residues long. Trimming took 6 bases from V and 1 from J; bases not matched to a gene: 8. CDR1 and CDR2 (germline): MNHEY, SVGAGI. Study results and limitations: Comparison of clonotypes with VDJdb favored anti-spike CD8 responses while missing private and CD4 specificities.

Researchers attached unique molecular identifiers to individual cDNA molecules. TCRdb re-analysed the 5' RACE reads in MiXCR, keeping a single row per CDR3 protein. The profile covers about 26,000 distinct CDR3 sequences, with roughly 5% appearing a single time and approximately 4% taken by the ten largest. This clonotype appeared many times. Its antigen is currently unknown. The chain recombines TRBV6-5 with TRBJ2-7, with 8 nucleotides matching TRBD1. The TCR comes from an adult who was a healthcare worker with PCR-confirmed SARS-CoV-2 infection or an uninfected control (not recorded which). The sample taken for sequencing was whole blood. CDR3 residues: CASSPNRDRSYEQYF. Here the CDR3 DNA reads TGTGCCAGCAGCCCGAACCGGGACAGGTCCTACGAGCAGTACTTC.